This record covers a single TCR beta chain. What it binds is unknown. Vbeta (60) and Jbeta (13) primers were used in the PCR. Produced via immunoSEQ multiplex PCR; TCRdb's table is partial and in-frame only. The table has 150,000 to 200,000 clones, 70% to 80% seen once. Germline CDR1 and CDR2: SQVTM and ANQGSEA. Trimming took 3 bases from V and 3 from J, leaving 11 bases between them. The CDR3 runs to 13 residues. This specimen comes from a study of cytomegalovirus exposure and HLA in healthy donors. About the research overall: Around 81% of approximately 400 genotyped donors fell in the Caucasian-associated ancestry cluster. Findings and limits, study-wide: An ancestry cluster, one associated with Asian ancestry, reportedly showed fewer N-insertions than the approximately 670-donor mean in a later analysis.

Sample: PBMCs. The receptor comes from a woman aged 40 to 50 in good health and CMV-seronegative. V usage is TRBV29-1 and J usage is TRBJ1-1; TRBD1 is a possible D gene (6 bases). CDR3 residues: CSVEANRDTEAFF. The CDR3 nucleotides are TGCAGCGTTGAGGCGAACAGGGACACTGAAGCTTTCTTT.